The clone carrying this T cell receptor beta chain was counted at least ten times. Source material for PBMCs was 10 ml fresh peripheral blood. Authors of the study amplified TCR beta CDR3 regions from RNA transcripts. The HTBI primer set drove a first-round RT-PCR of the TCR CDR3. MiXCR, applied by TCRdb to the multiplex PCR reads, yields one record per CDR3 protein. Of under 300,000 distinct CDR3 sequences in the sample, around 13% were seen once. The data belong to a study of T cells in Graves' hyperthyroidism and ophthalmopathy. The CDR3 runs 13 residues. The ends were cut back, 7 bases at V and 9 bases at J, with 17 bases in the middle. From germline, CDR1 is SNHLY and CDR2 FYNNEI.

Material: blood. The chain couples TRBV2 to TRBJ2-3; D possibly corresponds to TRBD2 (5 bases). This receptor was taken from a woman in her thirties or forties with Graves' hyperthyroidism. In DNA, the CDR3 is TGTGCCAGCATCGGTCTAGCCCGAAGGACGCAGTATTTT. Translation: CASIGLARRTQYF.